The present entry profiles one T cell receptor (beta chain) with its context. Its cognate antigen has yet to be identified. Base quality data are lacking; no much larger clone is found one base away. The sample comes from a study of T cell changes during pregnancy in multiple sclerosis (dated by TCRdb to the late 2010s). Broadly, across the study: The study looked at changes in the T cell repertoire across pregnancy in women with multiple sclerosis.

The CDR3 contains 15 residues, cysteine and phenylalanine counted. The DNA shown is the 45-base CDR3, in frame from base 1. The germline V gene yields SGDLS for CDR1 and YYNGEE for CDR2. Trimmed from V: 3 bases; trimmed from J: 1 base; junction bases lacking a gene match: 1. The library was prepared using the immunoSEQ multiplex PCR assay. TCRdb obtained this table from immuneACCESS and retained in-frame rearrangements with V and J assigned. These tables miss some clones; where compared with another copy, unresolved V genes account for less than half of the shortfall, and the remainder is unexplained. The sample table contains tens of thousands of clones; only one count was recorded for 92% of them. The top ten hold around 1.6% of the sample.

This sequence was found in a female donor with multiple sclerosis, enrolled in a pregnancy study. The sequences come from peripheral blood, collected after pregnancy. Here the chain combines TRBV9 and TRBJ2-3, and 11 bases in between align with TRBD2. The DNA sequence follows: TGTGCCAGCAGCGGGGGACTAGCGGGCACAGATACGCAGTATTTT. Its coded protein is CASSGGLAGTDTQYF.